This entry lists 17 T cell receptor beta chains sequenced from one sample in a study of T cell changes during pregnancy in multiple sclerosis. Clones were sequenced by immunoSEQ multiplex PCR, and TCRdb holds only the in-frame ones, with some missing. The repertoire holds fewer than 65,000 clones, about 89% seen once, with roughly 0.76% in the top ten. Sequenced material: CD4+ T cells from peripheral blood mononuclear cells, taken in the first trimester of pregnancy. The receptors come from a female donor with multiple sclerosis, enrolled in a pregnancy study.

The table lists this clone with a count of one. The chain joins TRBV30 to TRBJ2-3, with D uncertain. Deletions cut 0 bases from V and 3 bases from J, with 7 bases between. The CDR3 has 13 residues. CDR1 and CDR2 from the germline V gene are GTSNPN and SVGIG (reference sequence). The CDR3 DNA follows: TGTGCCTGGAGTGTATCCGGTACAGATACGCAGTATTTT. It specifies CAWSVSGTDTQYF.

This clone was recorded only once. The chain is built from TRBV5-6 and TRBJ2-5; tentative D call: TRBD1 (6 bases). Germline assignment: CDR1 SGHDT and CDR2 YYEEEE. The CDR3 spans 13 residues. V was shortened by 6 bases and J by 5 bases, with 14 bases between the two germline ends. The DNA of the CDR3 is TGTGCCAGCACCTATGTGGGGGCTGAGACCCAGTACTTC. Its translation is CASTYVGAETQYF. The whole variable domain, remainder taken from reference TRBV5-6 and TRBJ2-5, is DAGVTQSPTHLIKTRGQQVTLRCSPKSGHDTVSWYQQALGQGPQFIFQYYEEEERQRGNFPDRFSGHQFPNYSSELNVNALLLGDSALYLCASTYVGAETQYFGPGTRLLVL.

CDR3 DNA sequence: TGTGCCAGCGTCCCCGGGACAGAAGGTAAAGGTCTCGAGCAGTACTTC. Amino acid sequence: CASVPGTEGKGLEQYF. The gene calls are TRBV28 and TRBJ2-7; TRBD1 agrees at 7 bases. CDR1 is MDHEN and CDR2 is SYDVKM in the germline V gene. The CDR3 spans 16 residues. With V trimmed by 8 bases and J by 6 bases, 19 bases remained unmatched. Complete variable domain (other parts from reference TRBV28 and TRBJ2-7): DVKVTQSSRYLVKRTGEKVFLECVQDMDHENMFWYRQDPGLGLRLIYFSYDVKMKEKGDIPEGYSVSREKKERFSLILESASTNQTSMYLCASVPGTEGKGLEQYFGPGTRLTVT.

V is TRBV9 and J is TRBJ2-3, with a possible D match to TRBD2 (7 bases). Germline V CDR1 and CDR2: SGDLS, YYNGEE. Trimming removed 5 bases at V and 0 bases at J, with 13 bases between. The CDR3 runs to 15 residues. The CDR3 DNA reads TGTGCCAGCAGTCGAGGGGGGGGTAGCACAGATACGCAGTATTTT. Residues: CASSRGGGSTDTQYF.

This chain uses TRBV13 with TRBJ2-1, with a weak D call TRBD2 (6 bases). The V end was cut by 4 bases, the J end by 2 bases, with 18 bases between. Looked up from germline, CDR1 is PRHDT and CDR2 is FYEKMQ (reference sequence). The CDR3 loop spans 17 amino acids. CDR3 loop: CASSSAIFGGTYNEQFF. The CDR3 bases are TGTGCCAGCAGCTCCGCGATTTTCGGGGGAACCTACAATGAGCAGTTCTTC.

V and J are TRBV4-2 and TRBJ1-1; TRBD1 matches at 12 bases. This CDR3 is 16 amino acids long. V shed 6 bases and J 4 bases; nucleotides not matched to a gene: 9. Germline V lookup: CDR1 LGHNA, CDR2 YNFKEQ. The CDR3 sequence is CASRKGTGGGVTEAFF. For the CDR3, the DNA is TGTGCCAGCAGAAAAGGGACAGGGGGCGGTGTCACTGAAGCTTTCTTT.

This rearrangement joins TRBV5-1 to TRBJ1-4; 7 nucleotides align to TRBD1. V gave up 4 bases and J gave up 0 bases; unmatched junction bases: 9. Germline V gene lookup returns CDR1 SGHRS and CDR2 YFSETQ. This CDR3 contains 17 residues. DNA of the CDR3: TGCGCCAGCAGCCATGGACAGGTCGCAGCAACTAATGAAAAACTGTTTTTT. Protein product: CASSHGQVAATNEKLFF.

This chain connects TRBV7-2 to TRBJ2-7; the D gene is possibly TRBD2 (5 bases). CDR3 size: 15 residues. Trimming cost V 4 bases and J 0 bases, with 13 bases left between them. The germline V gene encodes CDR1 SGHTA and CDR2 FQGNSA. The CDR3 protein is CASSSHLGSSYEQYF. CDR3 sequence (DNA): TGTGCCAGCAGCTCGCACCTGGGGAGCTCCTACGAGCAGTACTTC.

V is TRBV6-6 and J is TRBJ2-2, with 12 bases fitting TRBD2. This CDR3 is built from 16 residues. The J segment lost 3 bases and the V segment lost 6 bases, leaving 5 bases of the junction unmatched. The germline CDR1 and CDR2 sequences are MNHNY and SVGAGI (reference sequence). Here the CDR3 DNA reads TGTGCCAGCAGGCTCACTAGCGGGGGGTACACCGGGGAGCTGTTTTTT. Its protein product is CASRLTSGGYTGELFF.

This rearrangement joins TRBV5-6 to TRBJ2-3; 7 bases map to TRBD1. Germline CDR1 and CDR2: SGHDT and YYEEEE. This CDR3 spans 15 amino acids. With 4 bases clipped from V and 5 bases from J, the junction kept 10 bases outside the gene matches. This CDR3 reads CASSPGQTRGDTQYF. CDR3 coding DNA: TGTGCCAGCAGCCCGGGACAGACGAGGGGAGATACGCAGTATTTT.

The chain joins TRBV6-6 to TRBJ2-1, with 9 nucleotides matching TRBD2. J was trimmed by 4 bases and V by 6 bases; bases with no gene match: 7. From germline, CDR1 is MNHNY and CDR2 SVGAGI (reference sequence). This CDR3 has 15 amino acids. DNA of the CDR3: TGTGCCAGCAGGCGCGGGGGGGCCACTTACAATGAGCAGTTCTTC. As protein: CASRRGGATYNEQFF.

This clone showed up just a few times. The J gene is TRBJ1-1, the V gene TRBV13; D is possibly TRBD1 (5 bases). CDR1 PRHDT and CDR2 FYEKMQ come from the germline V gene (reference sequence). This CDR3 region has 14 residues. The ends were cut back, 3 bases at V and 3 bases at J, with 11 bases in the middle. The DNA for the CDR3 is TGTGCCAGCAGCTTTCGGGGAGGGGACACTGAAGCTTTCTTT. It translates to CASSFRGGDTEAFF.

The V gene is TRBV6-6, the J gene TRBJ2-7; tentatively, D is TRBD2 (6 bases). CDR3 length equals 15 residues. V was pared by 0 bases and J by 4 bases, with 13 bases between. The germline CDR1 and CDR2 sequences are MNHNY and SVGAGI (reference sequence). The CDR3 reads CASSYSGGKEYEQYF. CDR3 sequence (DNA): TGTGCCAGCAGTTACTCCGGGGGTAAAGAATACGAGCAGTACTTC.

The chain links TRBV19 to TRBJ1-6; D unclear. V was shortened by 9 bases and J by 5 bases, with 14 bases between the two germline ends. Germline loops: CDR1 LNHDA, CDR2 SQIVND (reference sequence). The CDR3 has 14 amino acids. The CDR3 sequence is CASGIQQNNSPLHF. CDR3 nucleotide sequence: TGTGCCAGCGGGATCCAACAAAATAATTCACCCCTCCACTTT.

This rearrangement joins TRBV9 to TRBJ1-1, with 7 positions matching TRBD1. The V gene end was trimmed by 3 bases and the J gene end by 10 bases; junction bases not matched to a gene: 15. The CDR3 covers 15 residues. CDR1 is SGDLS, CDR2 YYNGEE, per germline. The CDR3 spells CASSEGDSSARAAFF. For the CDR3, the DNA is TGTGCCAGCAGCGAGGGGGACAGTTCAGCACGAGCAGCTTTCTTT. Full variable domain (outside the CDR3, taken from reference TRBV9 and TRBJ1-1): DSGVTQTPKHLITATGQRVTLRCSPRSGDLSVYWYQQSLDQGLQFLIQYYNGEERAKGNILERFSAQQFPDLHSELNLSSLELGDSALYFCASSEGDSSARAAFFGQGTRLTVV.

This clone has only a few counts. This chain uses TRBV4-2 with TRBJ1-1, with 11 bases that match TRBD1. The CDR3 has 17 amino acids. Germline loops: CDR1 LGHNA, CDR2 YNFKEQ. The J segment lost 2 bases and the V segment lost 4 bases, leaving 9 bases of the junction unmatched. CDR3 loop: CASSPSGTGGGNTEAFF. The CDR3 coding sequence is TGTGCCAGCAGCCCCTCCGGGACAGGGGGAGGAAACACTGAAGCTTTCTTT.

The CDR3, as DNA: TGTGCCAGCAGTTGGGGGACAGGGGGTGGAACAGATACGCAGTATTTT. This translates into CASSWGTGGGTDTQYF. The gene calls are TRBV6-6 and TRBJ2-3; TRBD1 aligns across 11 bases. V dropped 4 bases and J dropped 3; count of bases not matched to a gene: 6. Germline V CDR1 and CDR2: MNHNY, SVGAGI (reference sequence). The CDR3 is 16 residues long.